These T cell receptor beta chains were read from a single sample in a study of T-cell reconstitution after alpha-beta-depleted transplantation in children. MiXCR was run by TCRdb on the PCR reads, yielding one entry per CDR3 protein. Here the sample spans about a million distinct CDR3 sequences, roughly 31% being singletons. The sequenced sample was PBMCs, mostly from graft donor cells, obtained 360 days after TCRalphabeta/CD19-depleted stem cell transplant. These receptors all come from a boy younger than two who had a stem cell transplant for SCID, so the T cells may come from the graft donor. Both conserved end residues are part of each CDR3. D genes are given only for firm matches. Some rows mark clone size as missing; the rest say once, few, many or name a class of expanded clone.

V gene: TRBV7-2; D gene: -; CDR3 length: 15; clone size: -; J gene: TRBJ1-5; CDR3 protein: CASSLMRGLGQPQHF; CDR3 DNA: TGTGCCAGCAGCTTAATGAGGGGCTTAGGTCAGCCCCAGCATTTT
V gene: TRBV18; D gene: -; CDR3 length: 15; clone size: -; J gene: TRBJ2-3; CDR3 protein: CASSRGNKPTDTQYF; CDR3 DNA: TGTGCCAGCTCACGGGGGAATAAACCCACAGATACGCAGTATTTT
V gene: TRBV20-1; D gene: TRBD1; CDR3 length: 15; clone size: -; J gene: TRBJ1-2; CDR3 protein: CSAVEHQDRGHGYTF; CDR3 DNA: TGCAGTGCCGTCGAACACCAAGACAGGGGGCATGGCTACACCTTC
V gene: TRBV9; D gene: TRBD2; CDR3 length: 15; clone size: many; J gene: TRBJ2-1; CDR3 protein: CASSVWASGSNEQFF; CDR3 DNA: TGTGCCAGCAGCGTATGGGCTAGCGGCTCCAATGAGCAGTTCTTC
V gene: TRBV20-1; D gene: -; CDR3 length: 15; clone size: -; J gene: TRBJ2-2; CDR3 protein: CSARETPGSDGELFF; CDR3 DNA: TGCAGTGCTAGAGAAACTCCAGGGTCGGACGGGGAGCTGTTTTTT
V gene: TRBV2; D gene: -; CDR3 length: 14; clone size: -; J gene: TRBJ1-2; CDR3 protein: CASSPNGPNYGYTF; CDR3 DNA: TGTGCCAGCAGCCCGAACGGGCCTAACTATGGCTACACCTTC
V gene: TRBV29-1; D gene: TRBD1; CDR3 length: 15; clone size: few; J gene: TRBJ2-7; CDR3 protein: CSVPSPTGGWYEQYF; CDR3 DNA: TGCAGCGTGCCCTCACCTACAGGGGGCTGGTACGAGCAGTACTTC
V gene: TRBV29-1; D gene: -; CDR3 length: 13; clone size: -; J gene: TRBJ2-2; CDR3 protein: CSIRKVNTGELFF; CDR3 DNA: TGCAGCATTCGTAAAGTTAACACCGGGGAGCTGTTTTTT
V gene: TRBV5-6; D gene: -; CDR3 length: 14; clone size: -; J gene: TRBJ2-3; CDR3 protein: CASSSPASTDTQYF; CDR3 DNA: TGTGCCAGCAGCTCACCGGCTAGCACAGATACGCAGTATTTT
V gene: TRBV5-1; D gene: TRBD1; CDR3 length: 16; clone size: -; J gene: TRBJ1-1; CDR3 protein: CASLFGTGGMNTEAFF; CDR3 DNA: TGCGCCAGCCTGTTCGGGACAGGGGGAATGAACACTGAAGCTTTCTTT
V gene: TRBV9; D gene: -; CDR3 length: 17; clone size: -; J gene: TRBJ1-2; CDR3 protein: CASSPAGQGNTDYGYTF; CDR3 DNA: TGTGCCAGCAGCCCCGCCGGGCAGGGGAACACAGACTATGGCTACACCTTC
V gene: TRBV12-3/TRBV12-4; D gene: -; CDR3 length: 14; clone size: -; J gene: TRBJ2-5; CDR3 protein: CASSLFPVQETQYF; CDR3 DNA: TGTGCCAGCAGTTTGTTCCCAGTCCAAGAGACCCAGTACTTC
V gene: TRBV3-1; D gene: -; CDR3 length: 16; clone size: few; J gene: TRBJ1-4; CDR3 protein: CASSQEVSLRTEKLFF; CDR3 DNA: TGTGCCAGCAGCCAAGAGGTTTCTTTAAGGACAGAAAAACTGTTTTTT
V gene: TRBV12-3/TRBV12-4; D gene: -; CDR3 length: 13; clone size: -; J gene: TRBJ1-2; CDR3 protein: CASSLRQAGGYTF; CDR3 DNA: TGTGCCAGCAGTTTAAGGCAGGCAGGTGGCTACACCTTC
V gene: TRBV6-5; D gene: TRBD1; CDR3 length: 14; clone size: many; J gene: TRBJ1-2; CDR3 protein: CASSLTGGLYGYTF; CDR3 DNA: TGTGCCAGCAGTTTAACAGGGGGCCTCTATGGCTACACCTTC
V gene: TRBV28; D gene: -; CDR3 length: 15; clone size: few; J gene: TRBJ1-5; CDR3 protein: CASSLPGMGNQPQHF; CDR3 DNA: TGTGCCAGCAGTTTACCCGGGATGGGCAATCAGCCCCAGCATTTT
V gene: TRBV4-3; D gene: TRBD1; CDR3 length: 16; clone size: -; J gene: TRBJ2-3; CDR3 protein: CASSQDYRGATDTQYF; CDR3 DNA: TGCGCCAGCAGCCAAGATTACAGGGGGGCCACAGATACGCAGTATTTT
V gene: TRBV20-1; D gene: -; CDR3 length: 14; clone size: few; J gene: TRBJ1-4; CDR3 protein: CSAKQGAVGEKLFF; CDR3 DNA: TGCAGTGCTAAACAGGGAGCAGTAGGTGAAAAACTGTTTTTT
V gene: TRBV12-3/TRBV12-4; D gene: TRBD2; CDR3 length: 14; clone size: few; J gene: TRBJ2-1; CDR3 protein: CASTKGLASGEQFF; CDR3 DNA: TGTGCCAGCACCAAAGGACTAGCCAGTGGTGAGCAGTTCTTC
V gene: TRBV5-1; D gene: -; CDR3 length: 17; clone size: few; J gene: TRBJ2-2; CDR3 protein: CASKDTPRKINTGELFF; CDR3 DNA: TGCGCCAGTAAGGACACGCCGAGAAAGATAAACACCGGGGAGCTGTTTTTT
V gene: TRBV2; D gene: -; CDR3 length: 18; clone size: -; J gene: TRBJ2-3; CDR3 protein: CASSERPQGWVSADTQYF; CDR3 DNA: TGTGCCAGCAGTGAACGCCCCCAGGGATGGGTCTCAGCGGATACGCAGTATTTT
V gene: TRBV5-1; D gene: -; CDR3 length: 14; clone size: -; J gene: TRBJ2-1; CDR3 protein: CASSQKGGNNEQFF; CDR3 DNA: TGCGCCAGCAGCCAAAAGGGCGGTAACAATGAGCAGTTCTTC
V gene: TRBV20-1; D gene: -; CDR3 length: 14; clone size: -; J gene: TRBJ2-3; CDR3 protein: CSAGRVYSTDTQYF; CDR3 DNA: TGCAGTGCCGGAAGGGTTTACTCCACAGATACGCAGTATTTT
V gene: TRBV6-5; D gene: -; CDR3 length: 14; clone size: -; J gene: TRBJ2-7; CDR3 protein: CASNPGQWSYEQYF; CDR3 DNA: TGTGCCAGCAATCCAGGTCAATGGTCCTACGAGCAGTACTTC
V gene: TRBV5-1; D gene: TRBD2; CDR3 length: 15; clone size: -; J gene: TRBJ2-7; CDR3 protein: CASSRGTSGTYEQYF; CDR3 DNA: TGCGCCAGCAGCCGGGGGACTAGCGGAACCTACGAGCAGTACTTC
V gene: TRBV7-2; D gene: -; CDR3 length: 15; clone size: -; J gene: TRBJ2-3; CDR3 protein: CASSFKGLNADTQYF; CDR3 DNA: TGTGCCAGCAGCTTTAAGGGACTTAACGCGGATACGCAGTATTTT
V gene: TRBV12-3/TRBV12-4; D gene: -; CDR3 length: 12; clone size: few; J gene: TRBJ2-7; CDR3 protein: CASRATTGEQYF; CDR3 DNA: TGTGCCAGCAGAGCAACCACAGGCGAGCAGTACTTC
V gene: TRBV29-1; D gene: TRBD1; CDR3 length: 12; clone size: -; J gene: TRBJ2-1; CDR3 protein: CSARDRVNEQFF; CDR3 DNA: TGCAGCGCCCGGGACAGGGTCAATGAGCAGTTCTTC
V gene: TRBV6-1; D gene: TRBD2; CDR3 length: 16; clone size: -; J gene: TRBJ2-1; CDR3 protein: CASRSRPGLVKYEQFF; CDR3 DNA: TGTGCCAGCAGGAGCCGGCCGGGACTAGTTAAATATGAGCAGTTCTTC
V gene: TRBV12-3/TRBV12-4; D gene: -; CDR3 length: 15; clone size: few; J gene: TRBJ2-1; CDR3 protein: CASRNPGSSYNEQFF; CDR3 DNA: TGTGCCAGCAGAAACCCGGGTAGCTCCTACAATGAGCAGTTCTTC
V gene: TRBV20-1; D gene: -; CDR3 length: 16; clone size: few; J gene: TRBJ1-4; CDR3 protein: CSARVGTSRINEKLFF; CDR3 DNA: TGCAGTGCTAGAGTGGGAACATCCAGGATAAATGAAAAACTGTTTTTT
V gene: TRBV7-6; D gene: -; CDR3 length: 14; clone size: once; J gene: TRBJ2-1; CDR3 protein: CASSPGADRDEQFF; CDR3 DNA: TGTGCCAGCAGCCCGGGGGCAGACAGGGATGAGCAGTTCTTC
V gene: TRBV7-2; D gene: TRBD1; CDR3 length: 16; clone size: -; J gene: TRBJ2-5; CDR3 protein: CASSARTGKMMETQYF; CDR3 DNA: TGTGCCAGCAGCGCCCGGACAGGGAAGATGATGGAGACCCAGTACTTC
V gene: TRBV4-2; D gene: TRBD1; CDR3 length: 16; clone size: -; J gene: TRBJ2-2; CDR3 protein: CASSISTGANTGELFF; CDR3 DNA: TGTGCCAGCAGCATCTCGACAGGGGCGAACACCGGGGAGCTGTTTTTT
V gene: TRBV3-1; D gene: -; CDR3 length: 16; clone size: -; J gene: TRBJ2-5; CDR3 protein: CASSPLGQGVQETQYF; CDR3 DNA: TGTGCCAGCAGCCCGCTTGGGCAGGGAGTCCAAGAGACCCAGTACTTC